These 8 T cell receptor beta chains share one sample of origin, sequenced in a study of blood T cell repertoires in COVID-19 (dated by TCRdb to 2018 to 2021). Library generation was performed with the immunoSEQ multiplex PCR assay. TCRdb obtained this table from immuneACCESS and retained in-frame rearrangements with V and J assigned. These tables miss some clones; where compared with another copy, unresolved V genes account for less than half of the shortfall, and the remainder is unexplained. Recorded for this sample are around 40,000 clones; around 79% of them occurred a single time. The ten largest clones take up approximately 23% of the sample. Sequenced material: peripheral blood. These receptors were collected from a man in his 70s with acute or convalescent COVID-19.

V is TRBV5-6 and J is TRBJ1-5; a possible D gene is TRBD1 (5 bases). The germline V gene encodes CDR1 SGHDT and CDR2 YYEEEE. Trimming pared 4 bases from V and 3 bases from J, leaving 11 bases between. The length of the CDR3 is 14 residues. The CDR3 DNA is TGTGCCAGCAGCCTGGGACTTTCCAATCAGCCCCAGCATTTT. Its protein is CASSLGLSNQPQHF.

This clone showed up just a few times. The gene calls are TRBV19 and TRBJ1-5, with 7 bases fitting TRBD1. The germline CDR1 and CDR2 sequences are LNHDA and SQIVND (reference sequence). The CDR3 is 16 amino acids. The V and J ends lost 5 bases and 2 bases, in that order; junction bases with no gene match: 9. The CDR3 DNA is TGTGCCAGTAGTCCCCGAGGGGGCTTGGGCAATCAGCCCCAGCATTTT. This sequence encodes CASSPRGGLGNQPQHF.

CDR3 nucleotides: TGTGCCAGCAGCTCTAATACTAGAGGGTACGAGCAGTACTTC. Translated: CASSSNTRGYEQYF. The chain links TRBV6-5 to TRBJ2-7, with a possible D match to TRBD2 (5 bases). The V gene's germline CDR1 is MNHEY and CDR2 SVGAGI. V was cut by 6 bases and J by 4 bases, with 16 bases left in between. The CDR3 spans 14 residues.

The chain couples TRBV4-3 to TRBJ2-1; the match to TRBD2 covers 10 bases. V dropped 4 bases and J dropped 5; count of bases not matched to a gene: 5. CDR1 LGHNA and CDR2 YSLEER come from the germline V gene. This CDR3 region has 15 residues. The CDR3 region has the DNA TGCGCCAGCAGCCCGCGCGGGACTAGCGACAATGAGCAGTTCTTC. This sequence encodes CASSPRGTSDNEQFF.

The chain's CDR3 is CASRQTGYSYEQYF. In DNA form, the CDR3 reads TGTGCCAGCAGGCAGACAGGGTACTCCTACGAGCAGTACTTC. The chain recombines TRBV5-4 with TRBJ2-7, with 7 bases fitting TRBD1. J gave up 0 bases and V 5 bases, and 5 bases lay outside the gene matches. This CDR3 has 14 residues. The germline CDR1 and CDR2 sequences are SGHNT and YYREEE (reference sequence).

The chain is built from TRBV4-1 and TRBJ1-5; 10 nucleotides line up with TRBD1. The CDR3 has 15 amino acids. The junction had 2 bases not matched to a gene; V was cut back by 2 bases and J by 4 bases. CDR1 is MGHRA and CDR2 is YSYEKL in the germline V gene. The CDR3 loop reads CASSQRQGANQPQHF. DNA of the CDR3: TGCGCCAGCAGCCAAAGACAGGGGGCGAATCAGCCCCAGCATTTT.

The chain links TRBV4-3 to TRBJ2-3; 10 bases match TRBD2. This CDR3 spans 14 amino acids. The V gene end was trimmed by 4 bases and the J gene end by 6 bases; junction bases not matched to a gene: 4. Germline-derived CDR1 and CDR2 are LGHNA and YSLEER. The CDR3 coding sequence is TGCGCCAGCAGCCCCGGGACTAGCGTCGATACGCAGTATTTT. Translation gives CASSPGTSVDTQYF.

The rearrangement uses TRBV5-4 and TRBJ2-2; TRBD2 matches 9 bases. Per the germline V gene, CDR1 is SGHNT and CDR2 is YYREEE (reference sequence). This CDR3 comprises 15 residues. Trimming took 5 bases from V and 4 from J; bases not matched to a gene: 6. The CDR3 sequence: CASRASGTGTGELFF. CDR3 coding DNA: TGTGCCAGCAGGGCTAGCGGGACCGGCACCGGGGAGCTGTTTTTT.